This T cell receptor (beta chain) is from a study of T cells in Graves' hyperthyroidism and ophthalmopathy. TCR beta CDR3 sequences were amplified from RNA transcripts. Researchers ran a first-round RT-PCR on the TCR CDR3 using the HTBI primer set. TCRdb itself ran the multiplex PCR reads through MiXCR, one entry per CDR3 protein. The sample records a few hundred thousand distinct CDR3 sequences, roughly 15% being singletons. The V gene end was trimmed by 7 bases and the J gene end by 4 bases; junction bases not matched to a gene: 6. The CDR3 contains 13 residues. Looked up from germline, CDR1 is DFQATT and CDR2 is SNEGSKA (reference sequence). In its sample, this clonotype was seen a few times.

Sample: blood. The V call is TRBV20-1, the J call TRBJ1-3; 8 positions agree with TRBD1. The sequence derives from a woman between 18 and 30 years old with Graves' hyperthyroidism. CDR3 protein: CSVTQGAGNTIYF. Here the CDR3 DNA reads TGCAGTGTCACGCAGGGGGCAGGAAACACCATATATTTT.